This entry lists 27 T cell receptor beta chains sequenced from one sample in a study of blood T cell repertoires in COVID-19. Data came from immunoSEQ multiplex PCR; TCRdb stores just in-frame clones and leaves some out. The table lists fewer than 20,000 clones, under 95% of them singletons. Material: peripheral blood. The receptor set was obtained from a man in his 60s with active COVID-19.

This chain links TRBV12-3 or TRBV12-4 with TRBJ2-4; D uncertain. The CDR3 consists of 11 residues. V lost 6 bases and J 2 bases, leaving 2 bases between the germline ends. CDR3 in DNA: TGTGCCAGCAGCTCCAAAAACATTCAGTACTTC. It yields the protein CASSSKNIQYF.

The chain combines TRBV18 with TRBJ2-1; 8 bases are a match to TRBD2. This CDR3 is 15 amino acids long. V trimming: 0 bases; J trimming: 7 bases; junction bases outside the gene matches: 5. In germline, CDR1 is KGHSH, CDR2 LQKENI. The CDR3, as DNA: TGTGCCAGCTCACCACCCGGGACTAGGGGAAATGAGCAGTTCTTC. It yields the protein CASSPPGTRGNEQFF.

V and J are TRBV7-3 and TRBJ2-3; 7 nucleotides match TRBD2. The J segment lost 4 bases and the V segment lost 1 base, leaving 14 bases of the junction unmatched. The germline gives CDR1 SGHTA, CDR2 FQGTGA. This CDR3 has 18 residues. The CDR3 DNA reads TGTGCCAGCAGCTTAAGAAGTTCAGCTAGCGGCGCTGCAGATACGCAGTATTTT. The encoded protein is CASSLRSSASGAADTQYF.

In nucleotides, the CDR3 is TGTGCCAGCAGTGAACTAGGTTCAACTAATGAAAAACTGTTTTTT. Its translation: CASSELGSTNEKLFF. This chain connects TRBV6-1 to TRBJ1-4, with D unresolved. The CDR3 sequence is 15 residues long. The germline V gene has CDR1 MNHNS and CDR2 SASEGT. The V and J ends lost 2 bases and 0 bases respectively, with 7 bases between them.

The V and J genes are TRBV4-2 and TRBJ1-3; D is uncertain. Germline V lookup: CDR1 LGHNA, CDR2 YNFKEQ. This CDR3 has 15 amino acids. V gave up 0 bases and J gave up 7 bases, with 13 bases separating them. CDR3 loop: CASSQDGEAPNTIYF. The CDR3 region has the DNA TGTGCCAGCAGCCAAGATGGCGAGGCCCCGAACACCATATATTTT.

V gene TRBV28 combines with J gene TRBJ2-6; 16 nucleotides align to TRBD2. Germline CDR1 MDHEN, CDR2 SYDVKM. V lost 7 bases, J lost 1 base, and 10 bases stayed unmatched. The CDR3 extends over 20 amino acids. As DNA, the CDR3 is TGTGCCAGCAAGATAACCGGGACTAGCGGGGGGGCATCTGGGGCCAACGTCCTGACTTTC. Amino acids: CASKITGTSGGASGANVLTF.

CDR3 sequence (DNA): TGTGCCAGCAGTGCCACTAGCGAAGATACGCAGTATTTT. It encodes CASSATSEDTQYF. The gene calls are TRBV27 and TRBJ2-3; 7 bases align to TRBD2. Germline CDR1 reads MNHEY; CDR2 reads SMNVEV (reference sequence). V gave up 5 bases and J gave up 5 bases; unmatched junction bases: 4. The CDR3 contains 13 residues.

The chain couples TRBV3-1 (or the pseudogene TRBV3-2) to TRBJ1-6; possible D gene TRBD1, 5 bases. The germline CDR1 and CDR2 sequences are LGHDT and YNNKEL (reference sequence). The CDR3 consists of 14 residues. Deletions cut 7 bases from V and 6 bases from J, with 13 bases between. CDR3 DNA sequence: TGTGCCAGCAACGAGGACAATTTTAATTCACCCCTCCACTTT. Amino acids: CASNEDNFNSPLHF.

The chain has TRBV5-6 and TRBJ2-7; D unresolved. The CDR3 covers 14 residues. The V end was cut by 3 bases, the J end by 1 base, with 11 bases between. CDR1 is SGHDT, CDR2 YYEEEE, per germline. This CDR3 is CASSSTGRSYEQYF. CDR3 nucleotides: TGTGCCAGCAGCTCGACGGGTAGATCCTACGAGCAGTACTTC.

The CDR3: CASSWTSPRWNTGELFF. The CDR3 DNA reads as TGTGCCAGCAGCTGGACTAGCCCTAGGTGGAACACCGGGGAGCTGTTTTTT. V gene TRBV7-9 combines with J gene TRBJ2-2; 8 bases match TRBD2. CDR3 size: 17 residues. J was trimmed by 1 base and V by 4 bases; bases with no gene match: 8. Germline V gene data show CDR1 as SEHNR and CDR2 as FQNEAQ (reference sequence).

The genes are TRBV11-2 and TRBJ1-4; TRBD1 is a possible D gene (5 bases). This CDR3 spans 15 amino acids. Germline V gives CDR1 SGHAT, CDR2 FQNNGV. The V end lost 4 bases, the J end lost 7 bases, and 16 bases lay between the germline ends. CDR3 region: CASSWQGKAAEKLFF. The CDR3 DNA reads as TGTGCCAGCAGCTGGCAGGGAAAGGCGGCTGAAAAACTGTTTTTT.

This chain links TRBV7-2 with TRBJ2-2, with 8 bases identical to TRBD2. The CDR3 spans 15 residues. The ends lost 4 bases at V and 4 bases at J; junction bases unmatched: 5. CDR1 and CDR2 from the germline V gene are SGHTA and FQGNSA. CDR3 sequence (DNA): TGTGCCAGCAGCTCCGGACTAGCCAGCACCGGGGAGCTGTTTTTT. Translation gives CASSSGLASTGELFF.

The genes are TRBV28 and TRBJ2-6; no clear D. This CDR3 has 15 residues. The germline gives CDR1 MDHEN, CDR2 SYDVKM. Trimming shortened V by 3 bases and J by 2 bases, and 8 bases separated the two germline ends. In nucleotides, the CDR3 is TGTGCCAGCAGTTTTTTGTCCACTGGGGCCAACGTCCTGACTTTC. Its protein is CASSFLSTGANVLTF. Supplemented by reference TRBV28 and TRBJ2-6, the full variable domain reads DVKVTQSSRYLVKRTGEKVFLECVQDMDHENMFWYRQDPGLGLRLIYFSYDVKMKEKGDIPEGYSVSREKKERFSLILESASTNQTSMYLCASSFLSTGANVLTFGAGSRLTVL.

The chain recombines TRBV9 with TRBJ2-3, with D hard to call. CDR1 is SGDLS and CDR2 is YYNGEE in the germline V gene. Trimming took 4 bases from V and 0 from J, leaving 6 bases between them. The CDR3 length is 13 residues. The DNA of the CDR3 is TGTGCCAGCAGCCTTACAAGCACAGATACGCAGTATTTT. Translating it yields CASSLTSTDTQYF. Using reference TRBV9 and TRBJ2-3 for the parts outside the CDR3, the full variable domain is DSGVTQTPKHLITATGQRVTLRCSPRSGDLSVYWYQQSLDQGLQFLIQYYNGEERAKGNILERFSAQQFPDLHSELNLSSLELGDSALYFCASSLTSTDTQYFGPGTRLTVL.

The chain has TRBV28 and TRBJ2-5, with 8 bases identical to TRBD2. CDR3 length: 13 residues. Germline CDR1 reads MDHEN; CDR2 reads SYDVKM. V gave up 6 bases and J gave up 5 bases; unmatched junction bases: 5. The CDR3 DNA reads TGTGCCAGCAGGTCCGGGAGGGTCGAGACCCAGTACTTC. This gives the protein CASRSGRVETQYF.

V usage is TRBV5-4 and J usage is TRBJ1-6; the D gene is possibly TRBD1 (5 bases). Trimming pared 7 bases from V and 8 bases from J, leaving 13 bases between. The CDR3 spans 13 residues. Looked up from germline, CDR1 is SGHNT and CDR2 is YYREEE (reference sequence). DNA for the CDR3: TGTGCCAGCGGTCCCGACAGATATTCACCCCTCCACTTT. It translates to CASGPDRYSPLHF.

The genes are TRBV19 and TRBJ1-4; 9 positions agree with TRBD1. The germline CDR1 and CDR2 sequences are LNHDA and SQIVND (reference sequence). V lost 3 bases and J lost 5; bases outside the gene matches: 4. This CDR3 region has 15 residues. As DNA, the CDR3 is TGTGCCAGTAGTATTGGCGGGACAGGGAATGAAAAACTGTTTTTT. Its translation: CASSIGGTGNEKLFF.

This chain joins TRBV4-1 and TRBJ1-6; maybe TRBD1 (5 bases). Germline-derived CDR1 and CDR2 are MGHRA and YSYEKL. The ends were cut back, 5 bases at V and 6 bases at J, with 14 bases in the middle. CDR3 size: 15 residues. This CDR3 is CASSDMGGSNSPLHF. As DNA, the CDR3 is TGCGCCAGCAGCGATATGGGGGGTAGTAATTCACCCCTCCACTTT.

The V and J genes are TRBV18 and TRBJ2-7, with TRBD2 identical over 15 bases. Germline values: CDR1 KGHSH, CDR2 LQKENI. The CDR3 length is 16 residues. V trimming: 3 bases; J trimming: 6 bases; junction bases outside the gene matches: 6. In DNA form, the CDR3 reads TGTGCCAGCTCACCGGCACCGGGACTAGCGGGGGGCGAGCAGTACTTC. Translating gives CASSPAPGLAGGEQYF.

The V and J genes are TRBV5-8 and TRBJ2-1, with 10 bases lining up with TRBD1. V shed 6 bases and J 4 bases; nucleotides not matched to a gene: 13. CDR1 and CDR2 from the germline V gene are SGHTS and YDEGEE. CDR3 length equals 17 residues. The CDR3 DNA sequence: TGTGCCAGCACCCCCGGGGTCGGACAGGGGGGATACAATGAGCAGTTCTTC. Amino acids: CASTPGVGQGGYNEQFF.

Written as DNA, the CDR3 is TGTGCCAGCAGTCGAACATGGAGCTCTGGGGCCAACGTCCTGACTTTC. It codes for CASSRTWSSGANVLTF. The chain combines TRBV2 with TRBJ2-6; no clear D gene. The ends were cut back, 5 bases at V and 0 bases at J, with 11 bases in the middle. This CDR3 has 16 residues. From germline, CDR1 is SNHLY and CDR2 FYNNEI. Complete variable domain (other parts from reference TRBV2 and TRBJ2-6): EPEVTQTPSHQVTQMGQEVILRCVPISNHLYFYWYRQILGQKVEFLVSFYNNEISEKSEIFDDQFSVERPDGSNFTLKIRSTKLEDSAMYFCASSRTWSSGANVLTFGAGSRLTVL.

The V call is TRBV10-3, the J call TRBJ1-1; TRBD1 matches at 8 bases. Losses at the gene ends were 6 bases for V and 0 bases for J; bases not matched to a gene: 15. There are 18 residues in the CDR3. CDR1 and CDR2 from the germline V gene are ENHRY and SYGVKD. CDR3 protein: CAIREFGQGEGMNTEAFF. The CDR3 region has the DNA TGTGCCATCAGGGAATTCGGACAGGGAGAGGGGATGAACACTGAAGCTTTCTTT.

The chain employs TRBV6-6 and TRBJ2-1; 15 bases are shared with TRBD2. Germline-derived CDR1 and CDR2 are MNHNY and SVGAGI (reference sequence). The CDR3 runs 15 residues. Germline trimming cut 6 bases from V and 7 bases from J; bases unmatched to any gene: 4. The CDR3 bases are TGTGCCAGCAGACCTGGGACTAGCGGGGGGAATGAGCAGTTCTTC. Protein product: CASRPGTSGGNEQFF.

The V and J genes are TRBV3-1 (or the pseudogene TRBV3-2) and TRBJ2-1; 13 bases agree with TRBD2. J lost 1 base, V lost 3 bases, and 9 bases had no gene match. Germline CDR1 reads LGHDT; CDR2 reads YNNKEL (reference sequence). This CDR3 comprises 19 residues. CDR3 sequence: CASSQFTSGGAASYNEQFF. For the CDR3, the DNA is TGTGCCAGCAGCCAGTTTACTAGCGGGGGGGCCGCGTCCTACAATGAGCAGTTCTTC.

The rearrangement uses TRBV19 and TRBJ2-7, with D tentatively TRBD2 (6 bases). The length of the CDR3 is 13 residues. The germline gives CDR1 LNHDA, CDR2 SQIVND (reference sequence). The V end lost 4 bases, the J end lost 6 bases, and 13 bases lay between the germline ends. The CDR3 DNA reads as TGTGCCAGTAGTAATGGAGGGCTGGGCGAGCAGTACTTC. Translating it yields CASSNGGLGEQYF.

This clone occurred once. V usage is TRBV15 and J usage is TRBJ1-1, with 9 bases fitting TRBD1. Germline loops: CDR1 LNHNV, CDR2 YYDKDF (reference sequence). V trimming: 9 bases; J trimming: 5 bases; junction bases outside the gene matches: 19. CDR3 length: 17 residues. The CDR3 bases are TGTGCCACGAAGGTAGGGACAGGGTATGGGTCAGGAACTGAAGCTTTCTTT. Protein product: CATKVGTGYGSGTEAFF.

This chain uses TRBV6-5 with TRBJ2-7; 10 positions match TRBD2. With 6 bases clipped from V and 6 bases from J, the junction kept 2 bases outside the gene matches. This CDR3 spans 12 amino acids. CDR1 and CDR2 (germline): MNHEY, SVGAGI. Here the CDR3 DNA reads TGTGCCAGCAGCAGGACTAGCGGCGAGCAGTACGTC. Translating gives CASSRTSGEQYV.